The 23 T cell receptor beta chains in this list originate from one sample, sequenced in a study of blood T cell repertoires in COVID-19. Sequenced by immunoSEQ multiplex PCR; TCRdb stores in-frame clones only, minus some. The table lists under 200,000 clones, approximately 84% of them singletons. The sample was PBMCs or T cells enriched from blood (not recorded which). These receptors originate from a woman aged 40 to 50 with acute COVID-19.

The CDR3 protein is CASSSKETGNTRRTEAFF. The CDR3 DNA reads as TGTGCCAGCAGCTCCAAAGAAACAGGGAACACCAGAAGGACTGAAGCTTTCTTT. The chain carries TRBV5-5 and TRBJ1-1; TRBD1 is a possible D gene (6 bases). The CDR3 is made up of 18 amino acids. V dropped 3 bases and J dropped 5 bases, with 26 bases sitting between them. Per the germline V gene, CDR1 is SGHKS and CDR2 is YYEKEE (reference sequence).

The chain combines TRBV7-2 with TRBJ1-1; D is ambiguous. Trimming removed 1 base from V and 1 base from J, with 10 bases in between. The CDR3 totals 15 residues. Germline V gene data show CDR1 as SGHTA and CDR2 as FQGNSA. The CDR3 reads CASSLVGAGNTEAFF. DNA for the CDR3: TGTGCCAGCAGCTTAGTCGGCGCAGGGAACACTGAAGCTTTCTTT.

This clone was counted between two and nine times. This chain connects TRBV25-1 to TRBJ2-2, with 9 bases that match TRBD2. Germline lookup yields CDR1 MGHDK and CDR2 SYGVNS. This CDR3 comprises 18 residues. The J segment lost 8 bases and the V segment lost 8 bases, leaving 21 bases of the junction unmatched. The DNA of the CDR3 is TGTGCCAGCGTTCCCTCGCTAGCGGGGTCTCCGGGCGTGGGGGAGCTGTTTTTT. It translates to CASVPSLAGSPGVGELFF.

The rearrangement links TRBV4-2 to TRBJ2-1; possible D gene TRBD2, 7 bases. The CDR3 contains 17 residues. CDR1 and CDR2 (germline): LGHNA, YNFKEQ. Deletions cut 3 bases from V and 1 base from J, with 16 bases between. CDR3: CASSHRGAGGSYNEQFF. The CDR3 region has the DNA TGTGCCAGCAGCCATCGGGGGGCGGGTGGGTCCTACAATGAGCAGTTCTTC.

The chain recombines TRBV9 with TRBJ2-1, with D perhaps TRBD1 (6 bases). The germline V and J ends were trimmed by 0 bases and 5 bases, with 6 bases remaining between them. This CDR3 has 13 amino acids. Germline CDR1 is SGDLS and CDR2 is YYNGEE. The CDR3 loop reads CASSVGTDNEQFF. The CDR3 bases are TGTGCCAGCAGCGTAGGGACAGACAATGAGCAGTTCTTC.

The chain combines TRBV18 with TRBJ1-4; no reliable D call. Germline loops: CDR1 KGHSH, CDR2 LQKENI. V dropped 0 bases and J dropped 7 bases, with 9 bases sitting between them. The CDR3 covers 14 residues. DNA for the CDR3: TGTGCCAGCTCACCACCAGAAGGGAGTGAAAAACTGTTTTTT. Translating it yields CASSPPEGSEKLFF.

The V call is TRBV30, the J call TRBJ1-3; 8 bases align to TRBD1. The CDR3 loop spans 13 amino acids. Germline assignment: CDR1 GTSNPN and CDR2 SVGIG (reference sequence). The V segment lost 3 bases and the J segment 4 bases; nucleotides outside the gene matches: 2. This CDR3 is CAWSRDRGNTIYF. The CDR3 nucleotides read TGTGCCTGGAGCAGGGACAGGGGAAACACCATATATTTT. The complete variable domain, with remaining parts taken from reference TRBV30 and TRBJ1-3, reads SQTIHQWPATLVQPVGSPLSLECTVEGTSNPNLYWYRQAAGRGLQLLFYSVGIGQISSEVPQNLSASRPQDRQFILSSKKLLLSDSGFYLCAWSRDRGNTIYFGEGSWLTVV.

This rearrangement joins TRBV30 to TRBJ1-4; a possible D gene is TRBD1 (5 bases). The CDR3 length is 16 residues. V gave up 0 bases and J gave up 0 bases, with 11 bases separating them. CDR1 GTSNPN and CDR2 SVGIG come from the germline V gene (reference sequence). This chain's CDR3 is CAWSVHWGATNEKLFF. The CDR3 nucleotides are TGTGCCTGGAGTGTACATTGGGGCGCAACTAATGAAAAACTGTTTTTT.

This chain uses TRBV5-5 with TRBJ1-6; D might be TRBD1 (6 bases). Per the germline V gene, CDR1 is SGHKS and CDR2 is YYEKEE (reference sequence). The CDR3 length is 15 residues. The V gene lost 6 bases and the J gene lost 9 bases, with 19 bases spanning the gap. CDR3 residues: CASTWRSGEGSPLHF. CDR3 DNA: TGTGCCAGCACCTGGCGATCAGGGGAGGGTTCACCCCTCCACTTT.

The rearrangement links TRBV12-3 or TRBV12-4 to TRBJ1-1; 7 nucleotides line up with TRBD1. CDR3 size: 12 residues. Trimming took 6 bases from V and 10 from J; bases not matched to a gene: 8. In DNA, the CDR3 is TGTGCCAGCAGCCGACAGGGTGGGGTAGCTTTCTTT. Protein sequence: CASSRQGGVAFF.

This clone came up once. This chain joins TRBV7-8 and TRBJ1-5, with D perhaps TRBD1 (6 bases). Germline V gene lookup returns CDR1 SGHVS and CDR2 FQNEAQ. The V gene lost 5 bases and the J gene lost 3 bases, with 14 bases spanning the gap. The CDR3 spans 15 residues. CDR3 nucleotide sequence: TGTGCCAGCAGCCTCGCTTCAGGGGCCAATCAGCCCCAGCATTTT. It is translated as CASSLASGANQPQHF. The full variable domain, its missing parts supplied by reference TRBV7-8 and TRBJ1-5, is GAGVSQSPRYKVAKRGQDVALRCDPISGHVSLFWYQQALGQGPEFLTYFQNEAQLDKSGLPSDRFFAERPEGSVSTLKIQRTQQEDSAVYLCASSLASGANQPQHFGDGTRLSIL.

CDR3 DNA: TGTGCCAGCAGCCACTCCGGGAGGGGACTAGCGCCAGAGACCCAGTACTTC. Residues: CASSHSGRGLAPETQYF. This sequence joins TRBV5-4 and TRBJ2-5, with 10 positions matching TRBD2. V was clipped by 4 bases and J by 4 bases; unmatched bases: 13. This CDR3 has 17 residues. Germline V gives CDR1 SGHNT, CDR2 YYREEE (reference sequence).

This clone appeared many times. J is TRBJ2-2 and V is TRBV9; 9 bases agree with TRBD2. This CDR3 comprises 19 residues. CDR1 and CDR2 (germline): SGDLS, YYNGEE. Trimming cost V 4 bases and J 6 bases; bases outside gene matches: 19. As DNA, the CDR3 is TGTGCCAGCAGCACCGGACACGGTAACTCGGTAGCGGGGGCCGGGGAGCTGTTTTTT. Translating it yields CASSTGHGNSVAGAGELFF.

This sequence joins TRBV7-9 and TRBJ1-6; D ambiguous. The CDR3 extends over 13 amino acids. The germline CDR1 and CDR2 sequences are SEHNR and FQNEAQ (reference sequence). Deletions cut 1 base from V and 14 bases from J, with 12 bases between. This CDR3 is CASSLEGAAALHF. The CDR3 coding sequence is TGTGCCAGCAGCTTAGAAGGAGCTGCGGCCCTCCACTTT.

This clone was seen only a few times. This chain connects TRBV18 to TRBJ1-1; D unresolved. The ends were cut back, 3 bases at V and 11 bases at J, with 13 bases in the middle. CDR3 length: 12 residues. The V gene's germline CDR1 is KGHSH and CDR2 LQKENI. The CDR3 region has the DNA TGTGCCAGCTCACCGGAAGGCGCGGTCGCTTTCTTT. It translates to CASSPEGAVAFF. Combining the CDR3 with reference TRBV18 and TRBJ1-1 gives the whole variable domain NAGVMQNPRHLVRRRGQEARLRCSPMKGHSHVYWYRQLPEEGLKFMVYLQKENIIDESGMPKERFSAEFPKEGPSILRIQQVVRGDSAAYFCASSPEGAVAFFGQGTRLTVV.

The CDR3 is CASSFVGPGELFF. CDR3 in DNA: TGTGCCAGCAGCTTTGTGGGGCCCGGGGAGCTGTTTTTT. The gene calls are TRBV7-2 and TRBJ2-2; weak D call: TRBD1 (5 bases). The germline V and J ends were trimmed by 3 bases and 6 bases, with 8 bases remaining between them. The CDR3 loop spans 13 amino acids. Germline V gene lookup returns CDR1 SGHTA and CDR2 FQGNSA.

This clone was observed a handful of times. The chain recombines TRBV18 with TRBJ1-1; D is uncertain. Between the trimmed V and J ends, which lost 4 bases and 0 bases, there was a span of 12 bases. From germline, CDR1 is KGHSH and CDR2 LQKENI. The CDR3 has 15 amino acids. CDR3 region: CASSLTNTVNTEAFF. In nucleotides, the CDR3 is TGTGCCAGCTCACTCACCAACACAGTGAACACTGAAGCTTTCTTT.

The chain uses TRBV28 and TRBJ2-2, with 10 bases matching TRBD2. The germline CDR1 and CDR2 sequences are MDHEN and SYDVKM. This CDR3 spans 15 amino acids. V was clipped by 8 bases and J by 6 bases; unmatched bases: 9. The CDR3, as DNA: TGTGCCAGCTCATGGGGAGCGGGAGGGCCCGGGGAGCTGTTTTTT. This encodes CASSWGAGGPGELFF.

This rearrangement joins TRBV7-2 to TRBJ2-3, with 9 bases aligning to TRBD2. The CDR3 has 15 amino acids. Per germline, CDR1 SGHTA and CDR2 FQGNSA. The junction had 3 bases not matched to a gene; V was cut back by 2 bases and J by 3 bases. As DNA, the CDR3 is TGTGCCAGCAGCTTAATTGCGGGAGGGACAGATACGCAGTATTTT. It codes for CASSLIAGGTDTQYF.

The chain has TRBV19 and TRBJ2-6; TRBD2 aligns across 9 bases. V gave up 4 bases and J gave up 0 bases; unmatched junction bases: 4. Germline V gene sequence: CDR1 LNHDA, CDR2 SQIVND (reference sequence). This CDR3 is built from 17 residues. CDR3 in DNA: TGTGCCAGTAGTAGGACTAGCGCCGCCTCTGGGGCCAACGTCCTGACTTTC. The encoded protein is CASSRTSAASGANVLTF. Looking up the rest from reference TRBV19 and TRBJ2-6 gives the full variable domain: DGGITQSPKYLFRKEGQNVTLSCEQNLNHDAMYWYRQDPGQGLRLIYYSQIVNDFQKGDIAEGYSVSREKKESFPLTVTSAQKNPTAFYLCASSRTSAASGANVLTFGAGSRLTVL.

Concerning this clone itself: At one boundary the junction diverges from the germline segment, which might be a read error. The V call is TRBV7-2, the J call TRBJ2-7; D gene uncertain. Germline assignment: CDR1 SGHTA and CDR2 FQGNSA. This CDR3 contains 12 residues. In DNA form, the CDR3 reads TGTGCCAGCAGCTTGGGTTTTAATGGGCATTCCTTC. Encoded protein: CASSLGFNGHSF.

The chain recombines TRBV7-9 with TRBJ1-1, with D hard to call. V was clipped by 5 bases and J by 4 bases, with 17 bases between them. Per germline, CDR1 SEHNR and CDR2 FQNEAQ (reference sequence). The CDR3 covers 15 residues. As DNA, the CDR3 is TGTGCCAGCAGCCCTCGGAGCCTCTCCCTCACTGAAGCTTTCTTT. Protein product: CASSPRSLSLTEAFF.

V gene TRBV19 combines with J gene TRBJ1-4; 7 nucleotides agree with TRBD1. CDR1 LNHDA and CDR2 SQIVND come from the germline V gene (reference sequence). Trimming cost V 6 bases and J 6 bases; bases outside gene matches: 16. The CDR3 extends over 17 amino acids. CDR3 coding DNA: TGTGCCAGTAGACATCCACTTTCGACAGGGACCGATGAAAAACTGTTTTTT. It yields the protein CASRHPLSTGTDEKLFF.